Below are 22 T cell receptor beta chains sequenced from a single sample in a study of shared clonotypes between healthy human individuals. TCRdb keeps only in-frame clones here, not all; method: immunoSEQ multiplex PCR. There are 2 million to 2.5 million clones in the sample; 80% to 95% occur only once, and 0.37% lies in the top ten. The source material was naive CD4+ T cells from PBMCs. The sample's subset: CD45RA+ positively selected. Receptors were obtained from a man younger than 30 in good health. Some clones in this sample may be carry-over from other donors' samples.

The chain combines TRBV7-2 with TRBJ2-3; D is possibly TRBD2 (5 bases). Germline lookup yields CDR1 SGHTA and CDR2 FQGNSA. The CDR3 loop spans 15 amino acids. Trimming shortened V by 3 bases and J by 1 base, and 11 bases separated the two germline ends. CDR3 sequence: CASSFTGSGTDTQYF. In nucleotides, the CDR3 is TGTGCCAGCAGCTTTACGGGTAGCGGCACAGATACGCAGTATTTT. Using reference TRBV7-2 and TRBJ2-3 for the parts outside the CDR3, the full variable domain is GAGVSQSPSNKVTEKGKDVELRCDPISGHTALYWYRQSLGQGLEFLIYFQGNSAPDKSGLPSDRFSAERTGGSVSTLTIQRTQQEDSAVYLCASSFTGSGTDTQYFGPGTRLTVL.

The chain has TRBV28 and TRBJ2-5, with a tentative D call TRBD1 (6 bases). The germline V gene encodes CDR1 MDHEN and CDR2 SYDVKM. V dropped 6 bases and J dropped 5 bases, with 13 bases sitting between them. The CDR3 spans 13 residues. The CDR3 DNA is TGTGCCAGCAGCCGAGACAGGTGGGAGACCCAGTACTTC. Amino acids: CASSRDRWETQYF. The full variable domain, rest sourced from reference TRBV28 and TRBJ2-5, is DVKVTQSSRYLVKRTGEKVFLECVQDMDHENMFWYRQDPGLGLRLIYFSYDVKMKEKGDIPEGYSVSREKKERFSLILESASTNQTSMYLCASSRDRWETQYFGPGTRLLVL.

The chain has TRBV28 and TRBJ2-3; a weak D match, TRBD2 (5 bases). The CDR3 totals 17 residues. The germline V gene has CDR1 MDHEN and CDR2 SYDVKM. Trimming removed 8 bases from V and 1 base from J, with 22 bases in between. The CDR3 region is CASQFPNGVLGTDTQYF. The CDR3 nucleotides read TGTGCCAGCCAATTCCCTAACGGGGTTCTCGGCACAGATACGCAGTATTTT. The full variable domain, in which reference TRBV28 and TRBJ2-3 provide the parts outside the CDR3, is DVKVTQSSRYLVKRTGEKVFLECVQDMDHENMFWYRQDPGLGLRLIYFSYDVKMKEKGDIPEGYSVSREKKERFSLILESASTNQTSMYLCASQFPNGVLGTDTQYFGPGTRLTVL.

CDR3: CASGYRGSSYEQYF. CDR3 bases: TGTGCCAGCGGCTACAGGGGTAGCTCCTACGAGCAGTACTTC. The chain couples TRBV6-5 to TRBJ2-7; TRBD1 matches at 7 bases. Germline-derived CDR1 and CDR2 are MNHEY and SVGAGI. The CDR3 is 14 amino acids. Losses at the gene ends were 8 bases for V and 0 bases for J; bases not matched to a gene: 7.

This clone was observed a single time. The DNA for the CDR3 is TGTGCCAGCAGCAATCAGCCAACTAATGAAAAACTGTTTTTT. This encodes CASSNQPTNEKLFF. J is TRBJ1-4 and V is TRBV21-1. TRBV21-1 is a pseudogene. The CDR3 consists of 14 residues.

V is TRBV4-1 and J is TRBJ1-2; D is ambiguous. V dropped 8 bases and J dropped 2 bases, with 12 bases sitting between them. CDR3 length: 13 amino acids. Germline V lookup: CDR1 MGHRA, CDR2 YSYEKL. CDR3 in DNA: TGCGCCAGCTCCGTTGACGGCAACTATGGCTACACCTTC. It is translated as CASSVDGNYGYTF.

The J gene is TRBJ1-1, the V gene TRBV5-1; 8 nucleotides line up with TRBD1. The CDR3 spans 16 residues. V was pared by 6 bases and J by 1 base, with 11 bases of the junction left unmatched. In germline, CDR1 is SGHRS, CDR2 YFSETQ. This CDR3 reads CASKSGSGQENTEAFF. CDR3 sequence (DNA): TGCGCCAGCAAGTCGGGATCGGGACAGGAGAACACTGAAGCTTTCTTT.

V gene TRBV7-2 combines with J gene TRBJ1-1, with D tentatively TRBD1 (5 bases). The V and J ends lost 2 bases and 6 bases respectively, with 19 bases between them. The CDR3 extends over 16 amino acids. The germline CDR1 and CDR2 sequences are SGHTA and FQGNSA. The CDR3 spells CASSLYPGAMSAEAFF. CDR3 nucleotide sequence: TGTGCCAGCAGCTTATATCCCGGGGCTATGTCGGCTGAAGCTTTCTTT.

A word on this clone: This sample also contains other DNA sequences that code for the same CDR3. The chain has TRBV28 and TRBJ2-3, with a possible D match to TRBD2 (7 bases). Germline CDR1 MDHEN, CDR2 SYDVKM. The CDR3 extends over 16 amino acids. With 2 bases removed from V and 3 bases from J, the gap between germline ends came to 15 bases. CDR3 protein: CASSLGGAGDTDTQYF. The CDR3 region has the DNA TGTGCCAGCAGTTTAGGGGGGGCCGGGGATACAGATACGCAGTATTTT.

The genes are TRBV11-3 and TRBJ2-5; 7 bases align to TRBD1. With 6 bases clipped from V and 0 bases from J, the junction kept 4 bases outside the gene matches. Germline assignment: CDR1 SGHNT and CDR2 YENEEA. The CDR3 totals 14 residues. The CDR3 loop reads CASSSGTDQETQYF. The CDR3 DNA is TGTGCCAGCAGTTCCGGGACAGACCAAGAGACCCAGTACTTC.

The J gene is TRBJ2-5, the V gene TRBV29-1; 7 bases match TRBD2. TRBJ2-7 matches the DNA end more closely, so the J call is doubtful. This CDR3 spans 17 amino acids. Per the germline V gene, CDR1 is SQVTM and CDR2 is ANQGSEA. The CDR3 region has the DNA TGCAGCGTCCAGGGCCCCTTGAGCGGGGCCACCCTCTACGAGCAGTACTTC. Residues: CSVQGPLSGATLYEQYF.

The chain employs TRBV4-2 and TRBJ1-1; 7 bases align to TRBD1. Unmatched junction bases numbered 8, after V lost 4 bases and J lost 0 bases. Germline V CDR1 and CDR2: LGHNA, YNFKEQ. The CDR3 has 16 amino acids. CDR3 sequence reads: CASSRNTGALNTEAFF. CDR3 nucleotides: TGTGCCAGCAGCCGCAACACAGGGGCCCTGAACACTGAAGCTTTCTTT.

The V call is TRBV9, the J call TRBJ2-1; D is uncertain. The CDR3 totals 12 residues. V shed 3 bases and J shed 4 bases, with 5 bases lying between them. From germline, CDR1 is SGDLS and CDR2 YYNGEE. The CDR3 bases are TGTGCCAGCAGCGAGACTTACAATGAGCAGTTCTTC. It specifies CASSETYNEQFF.

This chain joins TRBV7-3 and TRBJ1-2; 8 bases agree with TRBD1. CDR3 length: 17 residues. With V trimmed by 2 bases and J by 8 bases, 16 bases remained unmatched. Germline CDR1 is SGHTA and CDR2 is FQGTGA. The CDR3 DNA follows: TGTGCCAGCAGCTTAGGGAGTGGTTGGCAGGGGGCGCGAGGCTACACCTTC. Amino acids: CASSLGSGWQGARGYTF.

The CDR3: CASGLAGMSPEQFF. CDR3 nucleotides: TGCGCCAGTGGACTAGCGGGCATGAGCCCTGAGCAGTTCTTC. The chain recombines TRBV5-1 with TRBJ2-1; the match to TRBD2 covers 11 bases. Germline CDR1 is SGHRS and CDR2 is YFSETQ. The CDR3 extends over 14 amino acids. V trimming: 8 bases; J trimming: 9 bases; junction bases outside the gene matches: 10. The entire variable domain, with the rest obtained from reference TRBV5-1 and TRBJ2-1, is as follows: KAGVTQTPRYLIKTRGQQVTLSCSPISGHRSVSWYQQTPGQGLQFLFEYFSETQRNKGNFPGRFSGRQFSNSRSEMNVSTLELGDSALYLCASGLAGMSPEQFFGPGTRLTVL.

This chain links TRBV28 with TRBJ1-2, with TRBD1 matching 11 bases. Trimming cost V 5 bases and J 8 bases; bases outside gene matches: 7. Germline loops: CDR1 MDHEN, CDR2 SYDVKM. CDR3 length equals 14 residues. CDR3 protein: CASSLGTGGRGYTF. The CDR3, as DNA: TGTGCCAGCAGTCTGGGGACAGGGGGACGCGGCTACACCTTC.

The chain is built from TRBV27 and TRBJ2-1; 7 nucleotides align to TRBD2. J lost 2 bases, V lost 5 bases, and 9 bases had no gene match. This CDR3 is built from 16 residues. Germline-derived CDR1 and CDR2 are MNHEY and SMNVEV (reference sequence). The CDR3 sequence is CASSGVSGRAYNEQFF. The CDR3 DNA is TGTGCCAGCAGTGGGGTTTCGGGGAGGGCCTACAATGAGCAGTTCTTC.

V gene TRBV2 combines with J gene TRBJ1-4; maybe TRBD1 (5 bases). This CDR3 contains 13 residues. V was cut by 6 bases and J by 3 bases, with 8 bases left in between. Germline CDR1 is SNHLY and CDR2 is FYNNEI. CDR3 region: CASSRESNEKLFF. The CDR3 coding sequence is TGTGCCAGCAGCAGGGAATCTAATGAAAAACTGTTTTTT.

This clone has just one count. The V and J genes are TRBV7-6 and TRBJ2-5, with a weak D call TRBD2 (6 bases). The CDR3 sequence is 16 residues long. V was shortened by 5 bases and J by 4 bases, with 20 bases between the two germline ends. In germline, CDR1 is SGHVS, CDR2 FNYEAQ. CDR3 loop: CASSTQVAVGGETQYF. The CDR3 DNA is TGTGCCAGCAGCACGCAGGTAGCGGTGGGGGGAGAGACCCAGTACTTC.

V usage is TRBV7-9 and J usage is TRBJ2-7; perhaps D is TRBD1 or TRBD2 (6 bases each). The CDR3 has 14 amino acids. Trimming stripped 3 bases from V and 5 bases from J, with 14 bases between. The germline V gene has CDR1 SEHNR and CDR2 FQNEAQ (reference sequence). The CDR3 sequence: CASSLEGHANEQYF. DNA of the CDR3: TGTGCCAGCAGCTTGGAGGGACATGCTAACGAGCAGTACTTC.

The rearrangement uses TRBV2 and TRBJ1-5, with TRBD1 matching 9 bases. Germline V gene data show CDR1 as SNHLY and CDR2 as FYNNEI. The CDR3 runs to 15 residues. The V segment lost 7 bases and the J segment 5 bases; nucleotides outside the gene matches: 9. CDR3 residues: CASTDATGGDQPQHF. CDR3 in DNA: TGTGCCAGCACCGATGCCACAGGGGGCGATCAGCCCCAGCATTTT.

The genes are TRBV2 and TRBJ2-3; D might be TRBD1 (6 bases). CDR1 and CDR2 (germline): SNHLY, FYNNEI. The CDR3 extends over 16 amino acids. Trimming removed 4 bases from V and 7 bases from J, with 21 bases in between. As DNA, the CDR3 is TGTGCCAGCAGTGTACTAGGGGGTTTATCGAGGCATACGCAGTATTTT. Encoded protein: CASSVLGGLSRHTQYF.